The rows below give T cell receptor beta chains drawn from one sample of a study of blood T cell repertoires in COVID-19. Some clones are missing from TCRdb's copy, which holds only in-frame ones; the method was immunoSEQ multiplex PCR. The sample consists of around 150,000 clones, more than 75% of them appearing once. Sequencing was carried out using PBMCs or T cells enriched from blood (not recorded which). The source is a man aged 35 to 55 who had recovered from COVID-19. CDR3s include the opening cysteine and the closing phenylalanine or tryptophan. D genes are given only for firm matches. A row's size may be missing; if present it is once, few, many or a size class.

J | D | V | size | CDR3 | DNA
TRBJ2-1 | - | TRBV13 | - | CASSFLGNNEQFF | TGTGCCAGCAGCTTTCTCGGGAACAATGAGCAGTTCTTC
TRBJ1-2 | TRBD1 | TRBV7-3 | - | CASSSTGTPGYGYTF | TGTGCCAGCAGCTCGACAGGGACCCCTGGCTATGGCTACACCTTC
TRBJ1-4 | - | TRBV2 | few | CASSNRATNEKLFF | TGTGCCAGCAGCAACAGGGCAACTAATGAAAAACTGTTTTTT
TRBJ1-3 | - | TRBV30 | few | CAWSVGGAAGNTIYF | TGTGCCTGGAGTGTAGGGGGGGCTGCTGGAAACACCATATATTTT
TRBJ1-2 | - | TRBV5-4 | - | CASSFQGSTGYTF | TGTGCCAGCAGCTTCCAGGGGTCGACAGGCTACACCTTC
TRBJ2-7 | - | TRBV30 | few | CAWSEGPGSYEQYF | TGTGCCTGGAGTGAGGGTCCAGGGTCCTACGAGCAGTACTTC
TRBJ2-7 | - | TRBV12-3/TRBV12-4 | - | CASSTNYEQYF | TGTGCCAGCAGTACTAACTACGAGCAGTACTTC
TRBJ2-2 | - | TRBV2 | - | CASSELGASNTGELFF | TGTGCCAGCAGTGAATTGGGGGCCAGTAACACCGGGGAGCTGTTTTTT
TRBJ2-3 | - | TRBV5-8 | - | CASSSTPWSGGTDTQYF | TGTGCCAGCAGCTCAACGCCGTGGTCGGGGGGCACAGATACGCAGTATTTT
TRBJ2-2 | - | TRBV12-3/TRBV12-4 | - | CASRSSGELFF | TGTGCCAGCAGGTCGTCCGGGGAGCTGTTTTTT
TRBJ2-5 | TRBD2 | TRBV2 | few | CASSPRRGGRGETQYF | TGTGCCAGCAGCCCCCGTCGGGGGGGCCGGGGGGAGACCCAGTACTTC
TRBJ1-4 | - | TRBV2 | - | CASSGRQVEKLFF | TGTGCCAGCAGTGGTAGGCAGGTTGAAAAACTGTTTTTT
TRBJ1-6 | - | TRBV7-2 | - | CASSATGSNSPLHF | TGTGCCAGCAGCGCGACAGGATCCAATTCACCCCTCCACTTT
TRBJ2-1 | TRBD1 | TRBV5-1 | - | CASSLVWDRDLKDEQFF | TGCGCCAGCAGCTTGGTTTGGGACAGGGACCTTAAGGATGAGCAGTTCTTC
TRBJ1-2 | TRBD1 | TRBV5-5 | - | CASSPGTGAYGYTF | TGTGCCAGCAGTCCCGGGACAGGGGCCTATGGCTACACCTTC
TRBJ1-3 | - | TRBV2 | - | CASTVGGTIYF | TGTGCCAGCACCGTCGGGGGGACCATATATTTT
TRBJ2-5 | - | TRBV6-4 | - | CASSDSGRGETQYF | TGTGCCAGCAGTGATTCAGGGCGGGGAGAGACCCAGTACTTC
TRBJ2-5 | TRBD2 | TRBV7-2 | - | CASSSSGLEALIGAQYF | TGTGCCAGCAGCTCCTCAGGACTAGAGGCGCTAATAGGGGCCCAGTACTTC
TRBJ2-2 | TRBD1 | TRBV5-5 | - | CASRQTGTANTGELFF | TGTGCCAGCAGACAGACAGGGACGGCGAACACCGGGGAGCTGTTTTTT
TRBJ1-2 | - | TRBV27 | few | CASSLSLGVSVYGYTF | TGTGCCAGCAGTTTATCGCTAGGGGTCTCTGTCTATGGCTACACCTTC
TRBJ2-5 | TRBD2 | TRBV7-3 | - | CASSPGTSGGFQETQYF | TGTGCCAGCAGCCCCGGGACTAGCGGGGGGTTCCAAGAGACCCAGTACTTC
TRBJ2-1 | TRBD2 | TRBV11-2 | - | CASSWALAPRGDEQFF | TGTGCCAGCAGCTGGGCACTAGCGCCCCGCGGGGATGAGCAGTTCTTC
TRBJ1-1 | - | TRBV30 | - | CAWSVRRNTEAFF | TGTGCCTGGAGTGTACGCAGGAACACTGAAGCTTTCTTT
TRBJ2-3 | - | TRBV24-1 | - | CATSRGGNTDTQYF | TGTGCCACCAGCAGAGGGGGTAACACAGATACGCAGTATTTT
TRBJ1-3 | - | TRBV5-6 | - | CASSGIEAPIYF | TGTGCCAGCAGCGGAATTGAGGCCCCCATATATTTT
TRBJ1-4 | TRBD1 | TRBV2 | once | CASNPRTGRNLMHEKLFF | TGTGCCAGCAATCCTCGGACAGGGAGGAATCTCATGCATGAAAAACTGTTTTTT
TRBJ1-4 | - | TRBV7-9 | once | CASSPPFDGGEKLFF | TGTGCCAGCAGCCCCCCCTTCGACGGGGGTGAAAAACTGTTTTTT
TRBJ2-5 | TRBD2 | TRBV5-4 | - | CASSPRSPGLAKETQYF | TGTGCCAGCAGCCCCCGGTCCCCCGGACTAGCAAAAGAGACCCAGTACTTC
TRBJ2-2 | - | TRBV5-6 | - | CASSPTGEKDTGELFF | TGTGCCAGCAGCCCCACGGGGGAGAAAGACACCGGGGAGCTGTTTTTT
TRBJ2-1 | - | TRBV27 | - | CAGGRGNEQFF | TGTGCCGGCGGCCGGGGCAATGAGCAGTTCTTC
TRBJ1-1 | - | TRBV6-4 | - | CASSYPQVTEAFF | TGTGCCAGCAGTTACCCACAGGTCACTGAAGCTTTCTTT
TRBJ1-6 | - | TRBV6-5 | - | CASSRQGGESPLHF | TGTGCCAGCAGTCGGCAGGGAGGAGAATCACCCCTCCACTTT
TRBJ2-1 | TRBD2 | TRBV7-9 | - | CASRAYSGNNEQFF | TGTGCCAGCAGGGCTTATAGCGGGAACAATGAGCAGTTCTTC
TRBJ2-2 | - | TRBV30 | - | CAWSTRGTGELFF | TGTGCCTGGAGCACCCGCGGGACCGGGGAGCTGTTTTTT
TRBJ2-6 | - | TRBV25-1 | - | CASSELETGGANVLTF | TGTGCCAGCAGTGAATTAGAGACTGGCGGGGCCAACGTCCTGACTTTC
TRBJ2-3 | TRBD2 | TRBV11-3 | - | CASSLQGSGGARDTQYF | TGTGCCAGCAGCCTCCAGGGAAGCGGGGGGGCGCGAGATACGCAGTATTTT
TRBJ1-4 | - | TRBV6-1 | - | CASSEEGNLVTNEKLFF | TGTGCCAGCAGTGAAGAGGGGAATTTGGTGACTAATGAAAAACTGTTTTTT
TRBJ1-6 | - | TRBV20-1 | - | CSASQAYNSPLHF | TGCAGTGCTAGTCAGGCCTATAATTCACCCCTCCACTTT
TRBJ1-2 | - | TRBV19 | few | CASSISITNYGYTF | TGTGCCAGTAGTATTAGCATTACCAACTATGGCTACACCTTC
TRBJ1-5 | - | TRBV27 | - | CASSPGQYSNQPQHF | TGTGCCAGCAGCCCTGGGCAGTATAGCAATCAGCCCCAGCATTTT